This record concerns one T cell receptor (beta chain) sequence. This clonotype was recorded a few times. Its recognized antigen is unknown. Nothing much larger sits one base from this clone, and base qualities are not available. In light of the paper, this sample's treatment or condition label describes: approximately 9-day PBMC culture with coronavirus spike peptide pools or control peptides (ViraFEST assay). The study used the ViraFEST assay, which expanded antigen-specific T cells with peptide pools and then identified expanded clonotypes by TCR sequencing. The positive SARS-CoV-2 PCR tests of the convalescent patients were dated from March to December 2020, before the Alpha, Beta and Delta variants emerged in the United States. Each well held some 2 million PBMCs cultured with approximately 9.1 ug/ml peptide pools in IMDM containing roughly 4.7% human AB serum and around 10 IU/ml IL-2. On days 3 and 7, half of the culture medium was replaced with fresh IL-2-containing medium. After approximately 11 days of culture, CD4+ T cells were isolated by negative selection with the EasySep CD4+ T cell isolation kit. Ficoll-Paque Plus gradient centrifugation was used to isolate PBMCs from whole blood, and the isolated PBMCs were then either used fresh or cryopreserved at -140C. Culture conditions were generally each tested in triplicate wells.

This entry is derived from a study of vaccination and CD4 T cells after COVID-19 (dated by TCRdb to 2022 to 2024). With regard to the full study: SARS-CoV-2 positivity had been established in the convalescent patients by nasal swab PCR, and mild disease was recorded in several of these patients and severe disease in one. The convalescent cohort comprised six males and four females, including two Hispanic individuals, seven Caucasians, two Asians and one multiracial person. Post-COVID blood samples were collected from convalescent patients a median of around 100 days after diagnosis, with a range of roughly 35 to 161 days. For stimulating the cultures, overlapping spike peptide pools were used, derived from SARS-CoV-2 as well as from the common cold coronaviruses HCoV-NL63, HCoV-OC43 and HCoV-229E. Post-vaccine blood samples were obtained a median of around 74 days after the second vaccine dose, with a range of about 13 to 250 days. Participants got two doses of the Pfizer-BioNTech BNT162b2 vaccine (n=8) or two doses of the Moderna mRNA-1273 vaccine (n=2). In more than eight COVID-19 convalescent patients and a few infection-naive healthy vaccine recipients, researchers compared the spike-specific CD4+ TCR repertoire from before mRNA vaccination with the repertoire from after. In control cultures, a CEFX viral epitope pool was used as positive control, an HIV-1 Nef peptide pool was used as negative control, or no peptide was added.

The germline V gene sets CDR1 to MGHDK and CDR2 to SYGVNS. From the cysteine up to the phenylalanine, the CDR3 has a length of 12 residues. Only the CDR3 DNA is retained, 36 bases long and in frame from the first base. The germline ends are 10 bases apart after V is trimmed by 4 bases and J by 7 bases. Study-wide conclusions, independent of this receptor: The median number of SARS-CoV-2-reactive clonotypes rose from roughly 20 after infection to roughly 40 after vaccination, but the change was not significant. The study included relatively few convalescent patients and did not analyze early timepoints after natural infection. In convalescent patients, a median around 85% of post-vaccine SARS-CoV-2-reactive clones were detected only after vaccination, and vaccine-specific priming was suggested by this finding. Nearly all vaccine-specific clones in convalescent patients (304 of 307) were mono-reactive for SARS-CoV-2 spike rather than cross-reactive with common cold coronaviruses.

Library generation was performed with PCR. At the Johns Hopkins FTIC core, DNA from the cultured CD4+ T cells underwent TCR sequencing with the Oncomine TCR Beta short-read assay. Genomic DNA was extracted from the cultured CD4+ T cells with the QIAamp micro DNA kit. The Oncomine TCR Beta libraries from cultured CD4+ T cells were pooled using unique dual indexes and then sequenced on an Illumina iSeq 100. The authors' analysis ran thus. Non-productive sequences were filtered out, and CDR3s that did not start with C, did not end with F or W, or were shorter than 7 amino acids were discarded. The MANAFEST web application was used to identify antigen-specific clonotypes by comparing peptide-stimulated wells against reference wells and other culture wells. For a clone to be called positive, the clone needed an FDR below 0.05, an odds ratio above 5, and a productive frequency above 0.1% in at least two of three replicate wells. Clonotypes that were significantly expanded in both SARS-CoV-2 spike wells and at least one common cold coronavirus spike condition were defined as cross-reactive. Using R version 3.6.1, CDR3 homology was evaluated through Levenshtein distances (stringdist) along with unrooted phylogenetic trees (ape). In TCRdb, the public reads were trimmed at Q25 with fastp and aligned with MiXCR, with productive beta chains retained. A single entry per CDR3 protein holds the most common genes and DNA from its merged rows. It is TCRdb's table, rather than the study itself, that gives the V and J calls and clone size. The sample data list around 21,000 distinct CDR3 sequences, and about 61% of these were observed just once. The ten most abundant clones make up about 8% of the sample.

The chain was built from TRBV25-1 and TRBJ1-2, with TRBD1 as a weak D call on 6 bases. Sequencing was done on a sample of CD4+ T cells from blood, cultured in vitro. This TCR was sampled from a human donor who had recovered from COVID-19. The CDR3 region: CASSVGAGGYTF. The DNA sequence is as follows: TGTGCCAGCAGTGTGGGGGCTGGTGGCTACACCTTC.